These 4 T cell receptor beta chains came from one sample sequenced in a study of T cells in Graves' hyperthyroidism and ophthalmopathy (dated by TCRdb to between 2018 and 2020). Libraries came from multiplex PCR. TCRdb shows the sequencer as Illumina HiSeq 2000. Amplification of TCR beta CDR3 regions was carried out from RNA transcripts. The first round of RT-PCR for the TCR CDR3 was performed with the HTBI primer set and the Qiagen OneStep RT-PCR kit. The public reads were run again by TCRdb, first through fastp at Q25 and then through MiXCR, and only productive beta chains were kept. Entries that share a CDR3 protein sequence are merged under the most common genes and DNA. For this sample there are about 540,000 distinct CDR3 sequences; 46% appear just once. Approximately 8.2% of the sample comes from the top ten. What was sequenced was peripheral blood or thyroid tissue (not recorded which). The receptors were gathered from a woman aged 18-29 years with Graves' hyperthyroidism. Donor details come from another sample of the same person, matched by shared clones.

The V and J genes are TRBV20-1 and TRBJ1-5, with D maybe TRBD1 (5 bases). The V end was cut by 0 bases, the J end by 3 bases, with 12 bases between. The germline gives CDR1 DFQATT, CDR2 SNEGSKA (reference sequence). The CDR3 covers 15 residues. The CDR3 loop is CSARDFPGINQPQHF. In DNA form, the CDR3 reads TGCAGTGCTAGAGATTTCCCAGGGATCAATCAGCCCCAGCATTTT.

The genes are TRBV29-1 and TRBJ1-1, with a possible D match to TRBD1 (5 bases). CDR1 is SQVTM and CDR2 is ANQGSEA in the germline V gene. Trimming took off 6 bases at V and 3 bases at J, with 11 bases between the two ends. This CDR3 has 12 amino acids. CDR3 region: CSVTAGDTEAFF. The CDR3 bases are TGCAGCGTCACGGCGGGGGACACTGAAGCTTTCTTT.

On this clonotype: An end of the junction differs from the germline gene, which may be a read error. CDR3 sequence reads: CASSQETGAISYEQYF. The CDR3 DNA is TGCGCCAGCAGCCAAGAGACAGGGGCGATTTCCTACGAGCAGTACTTC. J is TRBJ2-7 and V is TRBV7-9, with 8 bases fitting TRBD1. Germline-derived CDR1 and CDR2 are SEHNR and FQNEAQ (reference sequence). The CDR3 has 16 amino acids.

The CDR3 DNA is TGTGCCAGCAGGAGGGCCCCTGGGGGGCTCGAGCAGTACTTC. This gives the protein CASRRAPGGLEQYF. The genes are TRBV2 and TRBJ2-7, with D tentatively TRBD1 or TRBD2 (6 bases each). CDR1 and CDR2 from the germline V gene are SNHLY and FYNNEI. This CDR3 comprises 14 residues. V gave up 6 bases and J gave up 6 bases, with 18 bases separating them.